This is a list of T cell receptor beta chains from one sample in a study of long-term antiretroviral therapy in people with HIV. Data came from immunoSEQ multiplex PCR; TCRdb stores just in-frame clones and leaves some out. The table lists 25,000 to 30,000 clones, roughly 92% of them singletons. This sample comprised unsorted PBMCs, obtained 3.1 years after starting antiretroviral therapy. The receptor source for this set is a man between 18 and 29 years old with HIV. Each CDR3 is given with its conserved first and last residue. Fields, in order: D gene, clone size, J gene, V gene, CDR3 protein, CDR3 DNA. A D gene is named only where the DNA matches it firmly. Rows may omit the clone size; those that give it use once, few, many or a size class.

>-|-|TRBJ2-7|TRBV7-2
CASSLLGAWEQYF
TGTGCCAGCAGCTTATTGGGGGCGTGGGAGCAGTACTTC
>-|once|TRBJ2-5|TRBV27
CASSPYNHETQYF
TGTGCCAGCAGCCCTTACAATCACGAGACCCAGTACTTC
>TRBD2|-|TRBJ2-2|TRBV7-8
CASSPRGGFPGELFF
TGTGCCAGCAGCCCGCGGGGGGGCTTCCCCGGGGAGCTGTTTTTT
>-|-|TRBJ1-1|TRBV2
CAVSQGPRTEAFF
TGTGCCGTCTCGCAGGGCCCTCGGACTGAAGCTTTCTTT
>-|-|TRBJ2-7|TRBV6-5
CASSYSSEQYF
TGTGCCAGCAGTTACTCGTCCGAGCAGTACTTC
>-|-|TRBJ2-7|TRBV7-6
CASSLAGNSYEQYF
TGTGCCAGCAGCTTAGCGGGAAACAGCTACGAGCAGTACTTC
>TRBD1|-|TRBJ1-5|TRBV13
CASSSGGTASYSNQPQHF
TGTGCCAGCAGCTCAGGAGGGACAGCAAGCTATAGCAATCAGCCCCAGCATTTT
>TRBD2|once|TRBJ2-3|TRBV7-2
CASSLSSGGGTDTQYF
TGTGCCAGCAGCCTCTCTAGCGGGGGTGGCACAGATACGCAGTATTTT
>-|-|TRBJ2-3|TRBV6-5
CASSYGGYSTDTQYF
TGTGCCAGCAGTTACGGGGGATATAGCACAGATACGCAGTATTTT
>-|-|TRBJ1-2|TRBV19
CASSIGAGYTF
TGTGCCAGTAGTATCGGGGCTGGCTACACCTTC
>TRBD1|few|TRBJ2-7|TRBV9
CASSGTRDRGEQYF
TGTGCCAGCAGCGGCACCCGGGACAGGGGCGAGCAGTACTTC
>TRBD1|-|TRBJ1-3|TRBV9
CASSVGGTGAGPLGNTIYF
TGTGCCAGCAGCGTAGGGGGGACAGGGGCCGGCCCGCTCGGAAACACCATATATTTT
>TRBD1|once|TRBJ1-1|TRBV7-3
CASSLNPPGGGRTEAFF
TGTGCCAGCAGCTTAAACCCCCCAGGGGGAGGTAGGACTGAAGCTTTCTTT
>-|-|TRBJ2-2|TRBV13
CASSAAELNTGELFF
TGTGCCAGCAGCGCCGCGGAGTTGAACACCGGGGAGCTGTTTTTT
>TRBD1|-|TRBJ2-1|TRBV5-8
CASSLDRVNEQFF
TGTGCCAGCAGCCTGGACAGGGTCAATGAGCAGTTCTTC
>TRBD1|once|TRBJ1-4|TRBV18
CASSQQGSNEKLFF
TGTGCCAGCTCGCAACAGGGGAGTAATGAAAAACTGTTTTTT
>TRBD1|-|TRBJ1-2|TRBV11-1
CASSFSTGDGYTF
TGTGCCAGCAGCTTTTCAACAGGGGATGGCTACACCTTC
>-|once|TRBJ1-3|TRBV19
CASSNSYRAFLSGNTIYF
TGTGCCAGTAGTAATTCTTATCGGGCCTTCCTTTCTGGAAACACCATATATTTT
>TRBD1|-|TRBJ2-5|TRBV7-9
CASSLRRTGGLETQYF
TGTGCCAGCAGCTTAAGGCGGACAGGGGGGCTGGAGACCCAGTACTTC
>-|once|TRBJ2-5|TRBV20-1
CSGGVQETQYF
TGCAGTGGTGGCGTCCAAGAGACCCAGTACTTC
>TRBD2|-|TRBJ2-1|TRBV5-1
CASSPGGYHEQFF
TGCGCCAGCAGCCCGGGGGGGTACCATGAGCAGTTCTTC
>-|-|TRBJ1-5|TRBV14
CASSQDAGAPQHF
TGTGCCAGCAGCCAAGATGCTGGGGCGCCCCAGCATTTT
>-|-|TRBJ2-7|TRBV6-5
CASSYGGPPYEQYF
TGTGCCAGCAGTTACGGGGGTCCCCCCTACGAGCAGTACTTC
>TRBD1|-|TRBJ1-2|TRBV2
CATRTGIYGYTF
TGTGCCACAAGGACAGGAATCTATGGCTACACCTTC
>-|-|TRBJ1-6|TRBV2
CATNSRGPQGFNSPLHF
TGTGCCACCAATTCGCGGGGTCCACAGGGATTTAATTCACCCCTCCACTTT
>-|-|TRBJ1-1|TRBV7-9
CASSFLGRGSTEAFF
TGTGCCAGCAGCTTCCTCGGCCGAGGCAGCACTGAAGCTTTCTTT
>-|once|TRBJ1-5|TRBV27
CASRPLWGSGGQPQHF
TGTGCCAGCAGGCCCCTCTGGGGGTCAGGTGGGCAGCCCCAGCATTTT
>-|few|TRBJ2-2|TRBV5-4
CASSEARDTGELFF
TGTGCCAGCAGTGAAGCCCGGGACACCGGGGAGCTGTTTTTT
>-|-|TRBJ2-3|TRBV5-4
CAANRRGDTQYF
TGTGCCGCTAACAGGCGAGGAGATACGCAGTATTTT
>-|-|TRBJ1-2|TRBV7-2
CASSPTPEPHYGYTF
TGTGCCAGCAGCCCAACCCCAGAACCCCACTATGGCTACACCTTC
>-|-|TRBJ2-3|TRBV7-9
CASSSGRPSTDTQYF
TGTGCCAGCAGCAGTGGGCGGCCTAGCACAGATACGCAGTATTTT
>TRBD1|-|TRBJ2-7|TRBV7-8
CASSLAGQIYEQYF
TGTGCCAGCAGCTTAGCGGGACAGATATACGAGCAGTACTTC
>-|-|TRBJ2-4|TRBV29-1
CSVSGTDKNIQYF
TGCAGCGTTTCCGGGACGGACAAAAACATTCAGTACTTC